This T cell receptor beta chain was identified during a study of beta chain features in type 1 diabetes. Study information: There were 107,917,701 sorted cells examined across all samples.

Investigators reverse transcribed all isolated RNA, so they sequenced expressed TCRB transcripts. The data were produced by immunoSEQ multiplex PCR, yet TCRdb's version contains in-frame clones alone and is incomplete. The sample includes around 500,000 clones, 30% of them seen just once. This CDR3 region has 16 residues. The J segment lost 2 bases and the V segment lost 3 bases, leaving 3 bases of the junction unmatched. Germline lookup yields CDR1 LNHDA and CDR2 SQIVND (reference sequence). The origin of this receptor is a man between 18 and 29 years old in good health. The sequencing input was naive CD4+ T cells from blood. The rearrangement uses TRBV19 and TRBJ2-6; TRBD1 matches at 8 bases. The CDR3 spells CASSMSRGPGANVLTF. The CDR3 DNA follows: TGTGCCAGTAGTATGAGCAGGGGGCCTGGGGCCAACGTCCTGACTTTC. The whole variable domain, filled in from reference TRBV19 and TRBJ2-6, reads DGGITQSPKYLFRKEGQNVTLSCEQNLNHDAMYWYRQDPGQGLRLIYYSQIVNDFQKGDIAEGYSVSREKKESFPLTVTSAQKNPTAFYLCASSMSRGPGANVLTFGAGSRLTVL.